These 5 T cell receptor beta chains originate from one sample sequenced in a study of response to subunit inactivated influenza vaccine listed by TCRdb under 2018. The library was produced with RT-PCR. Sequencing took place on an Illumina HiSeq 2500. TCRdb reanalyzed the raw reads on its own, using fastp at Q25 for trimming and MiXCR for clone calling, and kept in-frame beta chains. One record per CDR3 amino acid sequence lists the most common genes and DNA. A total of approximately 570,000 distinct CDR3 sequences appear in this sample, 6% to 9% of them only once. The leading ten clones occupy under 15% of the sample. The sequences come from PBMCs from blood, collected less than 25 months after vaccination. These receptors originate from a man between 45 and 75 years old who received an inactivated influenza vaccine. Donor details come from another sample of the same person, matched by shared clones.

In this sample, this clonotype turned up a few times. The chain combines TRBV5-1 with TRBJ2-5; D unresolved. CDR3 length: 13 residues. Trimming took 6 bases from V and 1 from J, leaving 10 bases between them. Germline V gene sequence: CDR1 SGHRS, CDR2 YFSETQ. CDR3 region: CASKRQVQETQYF. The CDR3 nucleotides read TGCGCCAGCAAACGGCAGGTCCAAGAGACCCAGTACTTC.

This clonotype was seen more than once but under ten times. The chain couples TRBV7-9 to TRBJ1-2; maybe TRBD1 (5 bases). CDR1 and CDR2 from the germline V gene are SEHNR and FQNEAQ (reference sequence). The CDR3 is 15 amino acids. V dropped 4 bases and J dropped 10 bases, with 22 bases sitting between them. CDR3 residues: CASSSKNIGAHTYTF. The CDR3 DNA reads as TGTGCCAGCAGCTCGAAGAATATTGGGGCACATACCTACACCTTC.

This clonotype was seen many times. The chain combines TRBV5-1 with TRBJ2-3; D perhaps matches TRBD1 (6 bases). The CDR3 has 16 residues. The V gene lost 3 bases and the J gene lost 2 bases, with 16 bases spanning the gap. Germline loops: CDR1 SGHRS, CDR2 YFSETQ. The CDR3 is CASSSAPNRDTDTQYF. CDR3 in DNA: TGCGCCAGCAGCTCTGCCCCCAACAGGGACACAGATACGCAGTATTTT.

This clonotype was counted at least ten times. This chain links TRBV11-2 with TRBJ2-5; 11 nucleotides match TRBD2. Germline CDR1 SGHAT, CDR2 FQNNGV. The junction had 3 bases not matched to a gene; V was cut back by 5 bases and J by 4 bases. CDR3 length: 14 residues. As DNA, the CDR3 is TGTGCCAGCAGCCCGGGGACTAGCGGAGAGACCCAGTACTTC. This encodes CASSPGTSGETQYF. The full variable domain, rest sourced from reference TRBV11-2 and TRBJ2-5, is EAGVAQSPRYKIIEKRQSVAFWCNPISGHATLYWYQQILGQGPKLLIQFQNNGVVDDSQLPKDRFSAERLKGVDSTLKIQPAKLEDSAVYLCASSPGTSGETQYFGPGTRLLVL.

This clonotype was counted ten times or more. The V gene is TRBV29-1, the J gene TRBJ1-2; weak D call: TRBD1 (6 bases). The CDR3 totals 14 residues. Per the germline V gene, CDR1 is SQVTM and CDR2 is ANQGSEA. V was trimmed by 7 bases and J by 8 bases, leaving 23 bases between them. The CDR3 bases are TGCAGCGCCGAGGGGGAGTCTCTCAAGGGGGGCTACACCTTC. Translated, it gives CSAEGESLKGGYTF.